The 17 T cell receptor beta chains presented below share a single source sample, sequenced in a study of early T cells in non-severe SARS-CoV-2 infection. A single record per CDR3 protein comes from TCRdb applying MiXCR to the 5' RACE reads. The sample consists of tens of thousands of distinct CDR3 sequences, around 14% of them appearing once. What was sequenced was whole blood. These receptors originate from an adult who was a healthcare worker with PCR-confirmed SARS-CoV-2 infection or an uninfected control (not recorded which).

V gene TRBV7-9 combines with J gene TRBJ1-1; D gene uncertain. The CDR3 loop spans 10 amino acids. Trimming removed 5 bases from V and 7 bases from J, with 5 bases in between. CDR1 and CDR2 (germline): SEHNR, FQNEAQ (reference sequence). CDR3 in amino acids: CASSGVEAFF. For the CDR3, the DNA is TGTGCCAGCAGCGGGGTTGAAGCTTTCTTT.

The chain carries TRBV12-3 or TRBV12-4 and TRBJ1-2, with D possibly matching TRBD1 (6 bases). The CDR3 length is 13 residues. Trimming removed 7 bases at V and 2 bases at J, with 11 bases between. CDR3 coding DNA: TGTGCCAGCACAGGGGTCCCGAACTATGGCTACACCTTC. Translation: CASTGVPNYGYTF.

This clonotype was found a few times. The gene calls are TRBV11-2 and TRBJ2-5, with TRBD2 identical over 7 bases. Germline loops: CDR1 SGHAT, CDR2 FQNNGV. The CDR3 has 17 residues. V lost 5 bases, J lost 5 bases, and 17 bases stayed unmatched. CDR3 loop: CASSPGRRYGGGETQYF. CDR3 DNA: TGTGCCAGCAGCCCGGGGCGGCGCTACGGGGGAGGGGAGACCCAGTACTTC.

This chain's CDR3 is CASSPGPSYEQYF. CDR3 nucleotides: TGTGCCAGCAGTCCCGGGCCTTCCTACGAGCAGTACTTC. The V call is TRBV6-4, the J call TRBJ2-7; D unresolved. CDR1 is MRHNA, CDR2 SNTAGT, per germline. V was trimmed by 5 bases and J by 1 base, leaving 9 bases between them. The CDR3 is 13 amino acids.

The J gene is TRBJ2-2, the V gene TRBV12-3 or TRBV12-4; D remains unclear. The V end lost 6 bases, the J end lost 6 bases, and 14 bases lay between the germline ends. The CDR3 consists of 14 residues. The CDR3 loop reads CASRLFRSAGELFF. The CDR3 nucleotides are TGTGCCAGCAGACTATTCCGGAGCGCCGGGGAGCTGTTTTTT.

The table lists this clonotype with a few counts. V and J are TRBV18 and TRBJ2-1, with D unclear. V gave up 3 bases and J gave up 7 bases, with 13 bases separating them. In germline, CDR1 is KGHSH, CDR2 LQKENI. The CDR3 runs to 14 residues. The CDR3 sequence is CASSPSGRPNEQFF. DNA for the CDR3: TGTGCCAGCTCACCCTCCGGACGGCCGAATGAGCAGTTCTTC.

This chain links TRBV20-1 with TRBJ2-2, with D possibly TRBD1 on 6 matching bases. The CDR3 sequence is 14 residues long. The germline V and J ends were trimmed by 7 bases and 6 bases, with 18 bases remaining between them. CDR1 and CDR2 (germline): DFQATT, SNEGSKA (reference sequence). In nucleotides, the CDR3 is TGCAGTGTCGCCGTTACAGGGCTCGCCGGGGAGCTGTTTTTT. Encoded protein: CSVAVTGLAGELFF.

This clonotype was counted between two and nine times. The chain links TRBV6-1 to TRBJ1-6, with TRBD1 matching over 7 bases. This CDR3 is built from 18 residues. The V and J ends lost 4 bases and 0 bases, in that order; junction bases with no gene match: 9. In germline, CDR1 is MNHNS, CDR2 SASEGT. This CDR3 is CASSGSRGGYSYNSPLHF. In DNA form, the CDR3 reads TGTGCCAGCAGTGGTAGCAGGGGGGGGTACTCCTATAATTCACCCCTCCACTTT.

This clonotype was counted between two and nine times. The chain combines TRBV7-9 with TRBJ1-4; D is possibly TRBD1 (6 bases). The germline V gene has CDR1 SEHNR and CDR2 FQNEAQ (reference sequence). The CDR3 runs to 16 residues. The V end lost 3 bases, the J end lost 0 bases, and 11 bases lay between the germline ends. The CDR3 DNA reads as TGTGCCAGCAGCTTCGGGGGGCTCGCAACTAATGAAAAACTGTTTTTT. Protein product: CASSFGGLATNEKLFF.

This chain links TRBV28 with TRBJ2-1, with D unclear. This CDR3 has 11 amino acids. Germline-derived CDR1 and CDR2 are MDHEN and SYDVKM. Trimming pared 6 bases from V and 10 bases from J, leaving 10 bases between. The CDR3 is CASRGVWEQFF. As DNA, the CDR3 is TGTGCCAGCAGGGGTGTATGGGAGCAGTTCTTC.

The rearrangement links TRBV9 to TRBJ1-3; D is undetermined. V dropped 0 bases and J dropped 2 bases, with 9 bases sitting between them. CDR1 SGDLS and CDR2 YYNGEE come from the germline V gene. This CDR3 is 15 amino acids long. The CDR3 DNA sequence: TGTGCCAGCAGCGTAGCCGACGGACCTGGAAACACCATATATTTT. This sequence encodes CASSVADGPGNTIYF.

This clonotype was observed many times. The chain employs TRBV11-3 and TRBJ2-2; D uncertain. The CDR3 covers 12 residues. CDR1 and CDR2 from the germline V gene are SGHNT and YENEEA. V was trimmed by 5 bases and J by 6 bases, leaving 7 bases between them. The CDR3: CASSLNAGELFF. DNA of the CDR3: TGTGCCAGCAGCCTTAACGCCGGGGAGCTGTTTTTT.

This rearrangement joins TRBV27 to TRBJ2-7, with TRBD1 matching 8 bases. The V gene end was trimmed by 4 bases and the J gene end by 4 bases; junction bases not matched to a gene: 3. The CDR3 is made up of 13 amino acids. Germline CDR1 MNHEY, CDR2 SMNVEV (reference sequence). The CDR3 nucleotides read TGTGCCAGCAGTTCGACAGGGGTGTACGAGCAGTACTTC. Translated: CASSSTGVYEQYF.

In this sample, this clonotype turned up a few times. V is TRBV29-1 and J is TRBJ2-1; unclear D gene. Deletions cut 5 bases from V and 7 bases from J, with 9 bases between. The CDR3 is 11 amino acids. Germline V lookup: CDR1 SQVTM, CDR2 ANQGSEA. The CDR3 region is CSVWQRNEQFF. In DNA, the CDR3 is TGCAGCGTTTGGCAACGAAATGAGCAGTTCTTC.

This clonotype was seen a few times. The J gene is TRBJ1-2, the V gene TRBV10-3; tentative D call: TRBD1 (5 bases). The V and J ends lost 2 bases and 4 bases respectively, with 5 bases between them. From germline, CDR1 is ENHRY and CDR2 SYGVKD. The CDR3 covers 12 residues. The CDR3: CAISEGTYGYTF. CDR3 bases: TGTGCCATCAGTGAGGGGACCTATGGCTACACCTTC.

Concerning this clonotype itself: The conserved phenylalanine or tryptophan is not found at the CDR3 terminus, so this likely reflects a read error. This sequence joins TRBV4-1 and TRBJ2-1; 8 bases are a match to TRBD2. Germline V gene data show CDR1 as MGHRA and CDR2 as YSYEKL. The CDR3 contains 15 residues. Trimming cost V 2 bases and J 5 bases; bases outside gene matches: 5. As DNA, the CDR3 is TGCGCCAGCAGCCAAAGCGGGGGAAGCGACAATGAGCAGTTCTCC. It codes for CASSQSGGSDNEQFS.

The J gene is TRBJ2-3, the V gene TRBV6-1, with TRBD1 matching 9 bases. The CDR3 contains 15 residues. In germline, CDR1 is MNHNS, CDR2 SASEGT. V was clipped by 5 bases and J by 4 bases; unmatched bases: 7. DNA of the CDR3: TGTGCCAGCAGTCCAGGGGGACAGGGATCAGATACGCAGTATTTT. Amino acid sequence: CASSPGGQGSDTQYF.